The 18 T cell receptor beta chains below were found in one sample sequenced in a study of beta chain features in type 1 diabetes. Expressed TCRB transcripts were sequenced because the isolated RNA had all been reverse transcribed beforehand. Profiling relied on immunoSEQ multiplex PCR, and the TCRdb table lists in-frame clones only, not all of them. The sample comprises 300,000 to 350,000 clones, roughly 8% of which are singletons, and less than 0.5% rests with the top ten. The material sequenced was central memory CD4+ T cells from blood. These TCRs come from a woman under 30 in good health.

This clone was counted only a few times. The CDR3 sequence: CASSLAGGYEQYF. CDR3 nucleotides: TGTGCCAGCAGCTTAGCGGGAGGTTACGAGCAGTACTTC. This sequence joins TRBV7-8 and TRBJ2-7, with a tentative D call TRBD2 (6 bases). This CDR3 has 13 amino acids. V lost 0 bases to trimming and J lost 4 bases, with 7 bases between them. Per germline, CDR1 SGHVS and CDR2 FQNEAQ.

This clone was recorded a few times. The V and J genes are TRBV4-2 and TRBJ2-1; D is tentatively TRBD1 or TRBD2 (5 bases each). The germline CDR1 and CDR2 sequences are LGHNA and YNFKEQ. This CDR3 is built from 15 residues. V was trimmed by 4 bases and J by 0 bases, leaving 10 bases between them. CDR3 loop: CASSPRDASYNEQFF. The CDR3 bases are TGTGCCAGCAGCCCCCGGGACGCCTCCTACAATGAGCAGTTCTTC.

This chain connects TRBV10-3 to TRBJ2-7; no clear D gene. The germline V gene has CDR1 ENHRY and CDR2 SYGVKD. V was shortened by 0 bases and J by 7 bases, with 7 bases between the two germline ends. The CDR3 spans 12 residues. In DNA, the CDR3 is TGTGCCATCAGTGAGTCTAGTCGGGAGCAGTACTTC. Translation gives CAISESSREQYF.

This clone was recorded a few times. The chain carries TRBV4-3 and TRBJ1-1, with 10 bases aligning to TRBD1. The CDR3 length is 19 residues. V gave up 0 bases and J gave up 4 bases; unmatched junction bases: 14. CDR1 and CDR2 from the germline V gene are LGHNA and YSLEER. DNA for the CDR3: TGCGCCAGCAGCCAAGATTTACGGCCTCCGGGACAGGGGTCCACTGAAGCTTTCTTT. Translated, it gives CASSQDLRPPGQGSTEAFF.

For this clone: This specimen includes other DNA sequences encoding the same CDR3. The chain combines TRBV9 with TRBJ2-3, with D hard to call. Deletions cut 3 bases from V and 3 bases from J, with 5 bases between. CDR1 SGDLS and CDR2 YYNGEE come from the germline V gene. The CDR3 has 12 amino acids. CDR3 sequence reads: CASSATTDTQYF. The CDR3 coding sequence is TGTGCCAGCAGCGCTACGACAGATACGCAGTATTTT.

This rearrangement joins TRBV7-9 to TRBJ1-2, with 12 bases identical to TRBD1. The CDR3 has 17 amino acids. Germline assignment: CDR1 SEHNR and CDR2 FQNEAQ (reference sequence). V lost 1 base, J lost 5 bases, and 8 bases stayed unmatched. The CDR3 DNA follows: TGTGCCAGCAGCTTAGAAGGGACAGGGGGCGTTGGTTATGGCTACACCTTC. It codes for CASSLEGTGGVGYGYTF.

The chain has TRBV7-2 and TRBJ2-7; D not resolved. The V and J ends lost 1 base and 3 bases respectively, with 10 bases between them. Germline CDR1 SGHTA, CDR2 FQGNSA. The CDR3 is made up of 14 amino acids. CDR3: CASSLGSSYYEQYF. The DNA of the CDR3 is TGTGCCAGCAGCTTAGGATCCTCCTACTACGAGCAGTACTTC.

In DNA, the CDR3 is TGTGCCAGCAGCTTGGCGTTGTACGAGCAGTACTTC. Amino acid sequence: CASSLALYEQYF. The chain couples TRBV5-6 to TRBJ2-7; D is ambiguous. The CDR3 is 12 residues long. Germline V gene data show CDR1 as SGHDT and CDR2 as YYEEEE. V was shortened by 0 bases and J by 4 bases, with 5 bases between the two germline ends.

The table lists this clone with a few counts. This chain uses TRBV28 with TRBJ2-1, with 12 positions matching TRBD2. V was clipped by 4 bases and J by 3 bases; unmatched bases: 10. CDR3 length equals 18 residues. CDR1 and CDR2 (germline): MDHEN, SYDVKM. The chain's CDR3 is CASSSPIRLAGVYNEQFF. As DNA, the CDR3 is TGTGCCAGCAGTTCCCCCATCCGACTAGCGGGAGTCTACAATGAGCAGTTCTTC.

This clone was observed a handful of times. The DNA for the CDR3 is TGTGCCAGCAGCTTAGCCGCTAGCGGGAAGATGTCCTACAATGAGCAGTTCTTC. This sequence encodes CASSLAASGKMSYNEQFF. The rearrangement links TRBV11-2 to TRBJ2-1; 9 bases line up with TRBD2. CDR1 is SGHAT and CDR2 is FQNNGV in the germline V gene. The CDR3 consists of 18 residues. Trimming cost V 1 base and J 1 base; bases outside gene matches: 8.

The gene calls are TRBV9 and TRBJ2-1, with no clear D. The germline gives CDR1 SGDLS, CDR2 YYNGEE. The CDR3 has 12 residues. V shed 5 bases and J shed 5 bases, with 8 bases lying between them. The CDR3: CASSLYDNEQFF. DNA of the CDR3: TGTGCCAGCAGTTTATACGACAATGAGCAGTTCTTC.

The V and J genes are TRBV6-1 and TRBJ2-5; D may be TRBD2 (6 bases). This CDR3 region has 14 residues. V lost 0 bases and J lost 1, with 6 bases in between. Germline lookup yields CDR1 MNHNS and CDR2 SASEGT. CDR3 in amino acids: CASSEAGGQETQYF. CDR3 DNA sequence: TGTGCCAGCAGTGAAGCGGGGGGCCAAGAGACCCAGTACTTC.

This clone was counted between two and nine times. CDR3 amino acids: CASSPPIAGGLKQYF. CDR3 sequence (DNA): TGTGCCAGCAGTCCGCCGATAGCGGGAGGCCTGAAGCAGTACTTC. V usage is TRBV28 and J usage is TRBJ2-7; 10 nucleotides match TRBD2. J was trimmed by 8 bases and V by 5 bases; bases with no gene match: 12. CDR1 and CDR2 from the germline V gene are MDHEN and SYDVKM. CDR3 length equals 15 residues.

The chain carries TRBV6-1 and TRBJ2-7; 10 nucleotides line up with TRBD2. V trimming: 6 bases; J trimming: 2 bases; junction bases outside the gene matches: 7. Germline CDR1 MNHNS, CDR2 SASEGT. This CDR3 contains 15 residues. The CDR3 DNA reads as TGTGCCAGCAGCACCGGACTAGCGGATACCTACGAGCAGTACTTC. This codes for CASSTGLADTYEQYF.

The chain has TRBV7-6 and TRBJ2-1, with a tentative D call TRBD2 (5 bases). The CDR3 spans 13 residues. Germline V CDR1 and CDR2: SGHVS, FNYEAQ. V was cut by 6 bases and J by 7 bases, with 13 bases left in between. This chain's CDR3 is CASSSAGDNEQFF. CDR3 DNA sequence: TGTGCCAGCAGTTCCGCCGGGGATAATGAGCAGTTCTTC.

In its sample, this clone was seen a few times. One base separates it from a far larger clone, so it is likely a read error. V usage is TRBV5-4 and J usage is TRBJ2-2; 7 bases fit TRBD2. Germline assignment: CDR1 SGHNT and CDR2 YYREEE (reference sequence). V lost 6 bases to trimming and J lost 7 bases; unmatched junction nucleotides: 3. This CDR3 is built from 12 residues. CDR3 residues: CASKPGGGELFF. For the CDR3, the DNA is TGTGCCAGCAAACCGGGGGGCGGGGAGCTGTTTTTT.

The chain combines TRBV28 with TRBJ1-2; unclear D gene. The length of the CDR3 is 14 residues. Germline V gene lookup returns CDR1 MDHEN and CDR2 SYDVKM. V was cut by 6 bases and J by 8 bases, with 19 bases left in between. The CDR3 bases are TGTGCCAGCAGACCTACCCCAGCTAACCTAGGCTACACCTTC. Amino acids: CASRPTPANLGYTF.

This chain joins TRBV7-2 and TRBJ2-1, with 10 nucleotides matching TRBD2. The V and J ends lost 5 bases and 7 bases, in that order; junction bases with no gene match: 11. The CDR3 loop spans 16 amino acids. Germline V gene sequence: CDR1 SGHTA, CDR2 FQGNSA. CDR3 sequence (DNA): TGTGCCAGCAGCCCTAGCGGGAGCAAAGTAAGAAATGAGCAGTTCTTC. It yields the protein CASSPSGSKVRNEQFF. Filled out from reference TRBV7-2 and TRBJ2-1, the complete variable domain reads GAGVSQSPSNKVTEKGKDVELRCDPISGHTALYWYRQSLGQGLEFLIYFQGNSAPDKSGLPSDRFSAERTGGSVSTLTIQRTQQEDSAVYLCASSPSGSKVRNEQFFGPGTRLTVL.